The next 25 T cell receptor beta chains were all read from a single sample in a study of cytomegalovirus exposure and HLA in healthy donors. PCR primers comprised 60 Vbeta and 13 Jbeta primers. TCRdb's table, derived via immunoSEQ multiplex PCR, lists solely in-frame clones and lacks some. The sample contains 95,000 to 110,000 clones, over 9% of which appear only once. The material sequenced was PBMCs. The receptors come from a middle-aged man in good health and CMV-seropositive.

The chain joins TRBV28 to TRBJ1-5; D remains unclear. The ends were cut back, 4 bases at V and 3 bases at J, with 10 bases in the middle. This CDR3 comprises 14 residues. The germline V gene has CDR1 MDHEN and CDR2 SYDVKM. The CDR3 DNA reads TGTGCCAGCAGTTCCCAAAGACTCAATCAGCCCCAGCATTTT. It is translated as CASSSQRLNQPQHF.

CDR3 protein: CASSPGLATDTQYF. In DNA form, the CDR3 reads TGCGCCAGCAGCCCCGGACTAGCCACAGATACGCAGTATTTT. The V call is TRBV5-1, the J call TRBJ2-3; 8 bases map to TRBD2. V lost 4 bases and J lost 2; bases outside the gene matches: 3. The CDR3 consists of 14 residues. Per the germline V gene, CDR1 is SGHRS and CDR2 is YFSETQ.

This clone was seen only a few times. V is TRBV28 and J is TRBJ2-7; 7 bases match TRBD1. Germline CDR1 is MDHEN and CDR2 is SYDVKM. This CDR3 is 14 amino acids long. The junction had 12 bases not matched to a gene; V was cut back by 10 bases and J by 3 bases. The CDR3 sequence: CAIAHRTGGYEQYF. In nucleotides, the CDR3 is TGTGCCATCGCACATAGGACAGGAGGCTACGAGCAGTACTTC.

The chain recombines TRBV11-3 with TRBJ1-2; D unresolved. The ends were cut back, 5 bases at V and 4 bases at J, with 17 bases in the middle. The germline CDR1 and CDR2 sequences are SGHNT and YENEEA. The CDR3 totals 15 residues. CDR3 sequence reads: CASSPAGQNVYGYTF. The CDR3 nucleotides are TGTGCCAGCAGCCCCGCAGGTCAGAACGTCTATGGCTACACCTTC.

There are a few counts of this clone. The V and J genes are TRBV5-1 and TRBJ2-1, with D perhaps matching TRBD1 (6 bases). Trimming took off 0 bases at V and 6 bases at J, with 13 bases between the two ends. This CDR3 spans 15 amino acids. Germline assignment: CDR1 SGHRS and CDR2 YFSETQ. The chain's CDR3 is CASSLASGVLNEQFF. CDR3 bases: TGCGCCAGCAGCTTGGCGTCAGGGGTCCTCAATGAGCAGTTCTTC.

The chain couples TRBV2 to TRBJ2-5; TRBD2 is a possible D gene (6 bases). V was shortened by 7 bases and J by 1 base, with 19 bases between the two germline ends. This CDR3 is 16 amino acids long. Germline CDR1 SNHLY, CDR2 FYNNEI. CDR3 sequence reads: CASTRGASERQETQYF. CDR3 bases: TGTGCCAGCACTCGCGGGGCTAGCGAGCGCCAAGAGACCCAGTACTTC.

This chain connects TRBV19 to TRBJ2-7; possibly TRBD1 for D (6 bases). The CDR3 is made up of 16 amino acids. The V gene lost 6 bases and the J gene lost 0 bases, with 18 bases spanning the gap. The germline CDR1 and CDR2 sequences are LNHDA and SQIVND (reference sequence). The CDR3 DNA follows: TGTGCCAGTAGCCCCTGGACTGGGGGCGGCTCCTACGAGCAGTACTTC. Its protein is CASSPWTGGGSYEQYF.

V usage is TRBV2 and J usage is TRBJ1-1; D not resolved. Trimming took off 4 bases at V and 0 bases at J, with 3 bases between the two ends. The germline V gene encodes CDR1 SNHLY and CDR2 FYNNEI. This CDR3 has 12 amino acids. The CDR3 DNA reads TGTGCCAGCAGTGCATTGAACACTGAAGCTTTCTTT. Translating gives CASSALNTEAFF.

This clone was counted between two and nine times. This chain connects TRBV18 to TRBJ1-3; tentatively, D is TRBD1 (6 bases). V was cut by 1 base and J by 3 bases, with 7 bases left in between. From germline, CDR1 is KGHSH and CDR2 LQKENI. The CDR3 loop spans 14 amino acids. The CDR3 DNA follows: TGTGCCAGCTCACCACAACAGGGTGGAAACACCATATATTTT. Its protein is CASSPQQGGNTIYF.

This clone showed up just a few times. This chain joins TRBV4-2 and TRBJ2-4; 14 positions agree with TRBD2. Germline CDR1 LGHNA, CDR2 YNFKEQ. The length of the CDR3 is 18 residues. Trimming removed 3 bases from V and 3 bases from J; junction bases left unmatched: 7. The CDR3 DNA is TGTGCCAGCAGCCACGGCTCCGGGACTAGCGGGAGCAAAAACATTCAGTACTTC. Translated: CASSHGSGTSGSKNIQYF.

The chain recombines TRBV6-7 with TRBJ2-2; no reliable D call. TRBV6-7 is known as an ORF, though its function is uncertain. This CDR3 is 15 amino acids long. Trimming shortened V by 1 base and J by 4 bases, and 10 bases separated the two germline ends. The CDR3 loop is CASSYLRPGTGELFF. In DNA, the CDR3 is TGTGCCAGCAGTTACTTGCGGCCTGGCACCGGGGAGCTGTTTTTT.

The chain has TRBV19 and TRBJ1-5; unclear D gene. CDR1 and CDR2 from the germline V gene are LNHDA and SQIVND (reference sequence). This CDR3 contains 17 residues. The V gene lost 1 base and the J gene lost 0 bases, with 13 bases spanning the gap. The CDR3 DNA follows: TGTGCCAGTAGTATAGCCCAGATTTGGGCTAGCAATCAGCCCCAGCATTTT. Its translation is CASSIAQIWASNQPQHF.

V usage is TRBV7-3 and J usage is TRBJ1-1; tentative D call: TRBD1 (6 bases). The CDR3 loop spans 17 amino acids. Between the trimmed V and J ends, which lost 1 base and 3 bases, there was a span of 18 bases. The V gene's germline CDR1 is SGHTA and CDR2 FQGTGA. The CDR3 DNA follows: TGTGCCAGCAGCTTAAATCAATGCTGGACAGAGTACACTGAAGCTTTCTTT. Translated, it gives CASSLNQCWTEYTEAFF.

This clone occurred a few times. CDR3 in DNA: TGTGCCAGCAGTCGGACTAGCGGGAGTAGGGAGACCCAGTACTTC. The encoded protein is CASSRTSGSRETQYF. This rearrangement joins TRBV25-1 to TRBJ2-5; 13 nucleotides line up with TRBD2. The CDR3 length is 15 residues. V gave up 5 bases and J gave up 5 bases; unmatched junction bases: 5. CDR1 MGHDK and CDR2 SYGVNS come from the germline V gene. The full variable domain, with the rest looked up from reference TRBV25-1 and TRBJ2-5, is EADIYQTPRYLVIGTGKKITLECSQTMGHDKMYWYQQDPGMELHLIHYSYGVNSTEKGDLSSESTVSRIRTEHFPLTLESARPSHTSQYLCASSRTSGSRETQYFGPGTRLLVL.

V and J are TRBV5-4 and TRBJ2-2; D is perhaps TRBD2 (5 bases). CDR1 and CDR2 from the germline V gene are SGHNT and YYREEE (reference sequence). CDR3 length: 13 amino acids. Between the trimmed V and J ends, which lost 0 bases and 6 bases, there was a span of 6 bases. The CDR3 DNA sequence: TGTGCCAGCAGCTTGGACGGGGCCGGGGAGCTGTTTTTT. Translated: CASSLDGAGELFF.

V usage is TRBV4-1 and J usage is TRBJ2-3; TRBD2 is a possible D gene (6 bases). The CDR3 sequence is 14 residues long. Germline assignment: CDR1 MGHRA and CDR2 YSYEKL. V dropped 4 bases and J dropped 5 bases, with 13 bases sitting between them. The CDR3 loop reads CASSRRGSGDTQYF. DNA of the CDR3: TGCGCCAGCAGCCGACGGGGGTCGGGAGATACGCAGTATTTT.

V gene TRBV19 combines with J gene TRBJ2-7; TRBD1 matches at 10 bases. The CDR3 has 14 amino acids. Germline CDR1 is LNHDA and CDR2 is SQIVND (reference sequence). J lost 0 bases, V lost 8 bases, and 4 bases had no gene match. CDR3 in DNA: TGTGCCAGTTCCGGGACAGGGGTCTCCTACGAGCAGTACTTC. Its translation is CASSGTGVSYEQYF.

This clone was counted only a few times. The V and J genes are TRBV12-5 and TRBJ2-1; 7 bases align to TRBD2. The CDR3 loop spans 13 amino acids. Germline assignment: CDR1 LGHNT and CDR2 FRNRAP. V gave up 3 bases and J gave up 14 bases; unmatched junction bases: 10. The CDR3 sequence: CASGFLADQGEFF. CDR3 nucleotide sequence: TGTGCTAGTGGTTTCCTAGCGGATCAAGGGGAGTTCTTC.

In this sample, this clone turned up a few times. The chain joins TRBV5-1 to TRBJ1-1; a weak D match, TRBD1 (5 bases). CDR3 length: 14 amino acids. Germline V gene lookup returns CDR1 SGHRS and CDR2 YFSETQ. V lost 0 bases and J 3 bases, leaving 9 bases between the germline ends. DNA for the CDR3: TGCGCCAGCAGCTTGGGGGAGGGGTACACTGAAGCTTTCTTT. The encoded protein is CASSLGEGYTEAFF.

The chain employs TRBV6-5 and TRBJ2-7; TRBD2 matches 15 bases. Losses at the gene ends were 6 bases for V and 4 bases for J; bases not matched to a gene: 4. This CDR3 is built from 15 residues. The germline V gene encodes CDR1 MNHEY and CDR2 SVGAGI. The DNA for the CDR3 is TGTGCCAGCAGCACAGGGACTAGCGGGAGGTACGAGCAGTACTTC. It encodes CASSTGTSGRYEQYF.

In this sample, this clone turned up a few times. The chain's CDR3 is CASSLMAGGYNEQFF. The CDR3 nucleotides are TGTGCCAGCAGCTTAATGGCAGGGGGGTACAATGAGCAGTTCTTC. This sequence joins TRBV7-2 and TRBJ2-1; perhaps TRBD1 as D (7 bases). This CDR3 spans 15 amino acids. Germline lookup yields CDR1 SGHTA and CDR2 FQGNSA. Trimming left V 2 bases short and J 4 bases short, with 12 bases between.

This chain joins TRBV27 and TRBJ2-3; 8 nucleotides match TRBD2. V lost 7 bases and J lost 2; bases outside the gene matches: 11. Germline CDR1 and CDR2: MNHEY and SMNVEV (reference sequence). The CDR3 is made up of 16 amino acids. The CDR3 bases are TGTGCCAGCACGTCCTGGCTAGCGGGTTCCACAGATACGCAGTATTTT. It yields the protein CASTSWLAGSTDTQYF.

The chain carries TRBV7-9 and TRBJ2-1; 8 nucleotides agree with TRBD2. This CDR3 spans 18 amino acids. From germline, CDR1 is SEHNR and CDR2 FQNEAQ (reference sequence). V lost 0 bases to trimming and J lost 5 bases; unmatched junction nucleotides: 12. The CDR3, as DNA: TGTGCCAGCAGCTTAGCCCCCGCAACGGGACTAGACCACAATGAGCAGTTCTTC. Translation gives CASSLAPATGLDHNEQFF.

The chain carries TRBV7-2 and TRBJ2-3; no reliable D call. The CDR3 spans 12 residues. Germline CDR1 is SGHTA and CDR2 is FQGNSA. With 5 bases removed from V and 2 bases from J, the gap between germline ends came to 5 bases. Here the CDR3 reads CASSPNTDTQYF. CDR3 DNA sequence: TGTGCCAGCAGCCCTAACACAGATACGCAGTATTTT.

In this sample, this clone turned up a few times. V is TRBV6-1 and J is TRBJ1-2, with 8 positions matching TRBD1. Per germline, CDR1 MNHNS and CDR2 SASEGT. The CDR3 covers 13 residues. The V segment lost 6 bases and the J segment 8 bases; nucleotides outside the gene matches: 8. The CDR3 loop reads CASRLTGDLGYTF. The CDR3 coding sequence is TGTGCCAGCAGGCTGACAGGGGATCTCGGCTACACCTTC.